Included here is one T cell receptor beta chain sequence, with context. What it binds is unknown. Noted time point: week 23, last vaccination. Every vaccine dose comprised 300 ug of mutant IDH1 20-mer peptide plus topical imiquimod. Profiled with immunoSEQ multiplex PCR; TCRdb holds only in-frame clones, not every one. In the table there are under 70,000 clones, approximately 80% of which are singletons. The CDR3 runs to 15 residues. V lost 7 bases and J 2 bases, leaving 16 bases between the germline ends. The germline CDR1 and CDR2 sequences are SNHLY and FYNNEI. These data are taken from a study of a mutant IDH1 vaccine in newly diagnosed glioma.

The gene calls are TRBV2 and TRBJ2-3; TRBD1 or TRBD2 may be the D gene (5 bases each). Sample: PBMCs, taken from a glioma patient whose treatment included an IDH1 peptide vaccine. The sequence was obtained from a man between 18 and 35 years old with glioma. CDR3 amino acids: CASKRLLGDTDTQYF. The CDR3 bases are TGTGCCAGCAAACGACTTCTGGGGGACACAGATACGCAGTATTTT.